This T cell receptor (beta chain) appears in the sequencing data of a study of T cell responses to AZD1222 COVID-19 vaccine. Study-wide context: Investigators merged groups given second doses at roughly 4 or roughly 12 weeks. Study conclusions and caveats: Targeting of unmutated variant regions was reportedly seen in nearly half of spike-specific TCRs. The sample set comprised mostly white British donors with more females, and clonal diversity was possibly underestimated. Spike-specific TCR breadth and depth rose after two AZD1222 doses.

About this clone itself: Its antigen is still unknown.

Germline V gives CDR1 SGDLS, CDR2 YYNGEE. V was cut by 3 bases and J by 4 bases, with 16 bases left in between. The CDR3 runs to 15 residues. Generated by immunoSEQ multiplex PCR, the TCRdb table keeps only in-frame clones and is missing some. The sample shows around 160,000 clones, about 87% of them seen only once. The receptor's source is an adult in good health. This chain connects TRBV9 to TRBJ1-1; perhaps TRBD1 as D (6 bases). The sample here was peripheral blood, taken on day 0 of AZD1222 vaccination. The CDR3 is CASSERQAGGTEAFF. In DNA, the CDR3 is TGTGCCAGCAGCGAGCGACAGGCGGGAGGCACTGAAGCTTTCTTT.